The clone carrying this T cell receptor (beta chain) was seen only once. Cohort placement rested on clinical history that participants reported themselves. These data belong to a study of blood T cell repertoires in COVID-19. On the study more broadly: The samples span acute and convalescent COVID-19 from the United States, Italy and Spain.

TCRdb's table, derived via immunoSEQ multiplex PCR, lists solely in-frame clones and lacks some. The top ten hold approximately 9.1% of the sample, which has about 250,000 clones, around 85% seen once. The ends were cut back, 1 base at V and 8 bases at J, with 10 bases in the middle. The CDR3 has 13 amino acids. Germline V gene data show CDR1 as SGHNT and CDR2 as YYREEE (reference sequence). The V call is TRBV5-4, the J call TRBJ2-4; weak D call: TRBD1 (5 bases). The sequence was collected from a woman aged 50 to 60 with acute COVID-19. Sequenced: PBMCs or T cells enriched from blood (not recorded which). The CDR3 DNA reads as TGTGCCAGCAGCTTGAAGGGGATTGACATTCAGTACTTC. Translated, it gives CASSLKGIDIQYF.